This TCR beta chain emerged from a study of cytomegalovirus exposure and HLA in healthy donors. General observations from the study: Reportedly, cytomegalovirus status was diagnosed with high sensitivity and specificity.

Germline CDR1 and CDR2: SGHRS and YFSETQ. This CDR3 contains 15 residues. V was cut by 0 bases and J by 7 bases, with 13 bases left in between. PCR involved 60 Vbeta and 13 Jbeta primers. Only in-frame clones appear in the TCRdb table, and some are missing; sequencing was by immunoSEQ multiplex PCR. The sample consists of about 130,000 clones, 17% of them appearing once. Donors showed nominal health when sampled, although they likely had unrecorded immune exposures. As to this clone: No antigen is known for it.

The sequenced sample consisted of PBMCs. The TCR sequence derives from a female donor in good health and CMV-seropositive. This chain links TRBV5-1 with TRBJ1-4; D perhaps matches TRBD1 (6 bases). This CDR3 is CASSLVAGVGEKLFF. For the CDR3, the DNA is TGCGCCAGCAGCTTGGTAGCAGGGGTGGGTGAAAAACTGTTTTTT.